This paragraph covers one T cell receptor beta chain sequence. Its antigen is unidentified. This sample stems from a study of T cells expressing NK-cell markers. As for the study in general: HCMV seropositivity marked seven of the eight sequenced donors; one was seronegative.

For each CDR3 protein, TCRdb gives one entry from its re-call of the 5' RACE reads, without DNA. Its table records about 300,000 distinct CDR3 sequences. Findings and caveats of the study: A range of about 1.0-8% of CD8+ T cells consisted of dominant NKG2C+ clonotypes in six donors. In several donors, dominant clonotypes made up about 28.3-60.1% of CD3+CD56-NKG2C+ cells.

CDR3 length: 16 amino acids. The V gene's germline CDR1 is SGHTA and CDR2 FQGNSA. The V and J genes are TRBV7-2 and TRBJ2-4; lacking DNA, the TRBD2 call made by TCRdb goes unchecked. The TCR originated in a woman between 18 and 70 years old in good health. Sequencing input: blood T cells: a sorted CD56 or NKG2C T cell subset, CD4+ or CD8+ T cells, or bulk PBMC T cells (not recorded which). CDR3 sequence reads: CASSPRRGVTKNIQYF.